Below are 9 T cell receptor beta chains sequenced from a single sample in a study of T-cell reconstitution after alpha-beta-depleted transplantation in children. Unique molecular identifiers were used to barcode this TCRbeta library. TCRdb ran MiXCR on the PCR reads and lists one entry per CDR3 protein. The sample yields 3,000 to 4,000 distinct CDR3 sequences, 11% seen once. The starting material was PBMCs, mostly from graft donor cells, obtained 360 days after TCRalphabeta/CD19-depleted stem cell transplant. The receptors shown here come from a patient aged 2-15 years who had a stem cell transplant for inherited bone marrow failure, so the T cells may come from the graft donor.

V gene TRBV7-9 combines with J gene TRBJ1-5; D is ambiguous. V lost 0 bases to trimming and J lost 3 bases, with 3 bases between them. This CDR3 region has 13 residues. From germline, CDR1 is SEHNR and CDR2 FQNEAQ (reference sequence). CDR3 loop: CASSLAANQPQHF. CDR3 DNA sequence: TGTGCCAGCAGCTTAGCGGCCAATCAGCCCCAGCATTTT.

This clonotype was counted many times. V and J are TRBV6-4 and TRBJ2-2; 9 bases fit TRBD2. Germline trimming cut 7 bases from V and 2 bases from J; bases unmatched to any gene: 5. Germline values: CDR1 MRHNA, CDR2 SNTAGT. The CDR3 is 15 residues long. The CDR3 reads CASTQREANTGELFF. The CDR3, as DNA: TGTGCCAGCACACAGCGGGAGGCCAACACCGGGGAGCTGTTTTTT.

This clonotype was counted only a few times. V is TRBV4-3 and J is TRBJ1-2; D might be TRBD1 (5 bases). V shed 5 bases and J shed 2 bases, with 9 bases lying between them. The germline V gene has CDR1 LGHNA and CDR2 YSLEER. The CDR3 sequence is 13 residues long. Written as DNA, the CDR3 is TGCGCCAGCAGCTTACGACAGAACTATGGCTACACCTTC. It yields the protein CASSLRQNYGYTF.

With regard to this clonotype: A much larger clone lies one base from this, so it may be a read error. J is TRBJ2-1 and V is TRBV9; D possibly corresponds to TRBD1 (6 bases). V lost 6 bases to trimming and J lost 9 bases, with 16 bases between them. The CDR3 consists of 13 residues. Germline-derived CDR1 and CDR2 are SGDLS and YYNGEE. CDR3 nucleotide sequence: TGTGCCAGCATAGTGGAACAGGGCATTGAGCAGTTCTTC. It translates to CASIVEQGIEQFF.

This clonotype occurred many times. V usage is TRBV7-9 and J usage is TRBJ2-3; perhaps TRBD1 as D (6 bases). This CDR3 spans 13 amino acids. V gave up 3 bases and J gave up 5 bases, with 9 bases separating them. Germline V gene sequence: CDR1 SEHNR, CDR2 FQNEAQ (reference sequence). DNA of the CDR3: TGTGCCAGCAGCTTTACGACAGGAGATACGCAGTATTTT. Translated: CASSFTTGDTQYF.

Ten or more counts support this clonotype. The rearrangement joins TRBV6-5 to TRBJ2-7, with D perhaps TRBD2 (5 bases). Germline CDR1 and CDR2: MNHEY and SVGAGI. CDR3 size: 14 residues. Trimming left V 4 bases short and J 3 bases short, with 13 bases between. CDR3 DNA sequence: TGTGCCAGCAGTTTCCGGGGAAAGGGCTACGAGCAGTACTTC. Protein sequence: CASSFRGKGYEQYF.

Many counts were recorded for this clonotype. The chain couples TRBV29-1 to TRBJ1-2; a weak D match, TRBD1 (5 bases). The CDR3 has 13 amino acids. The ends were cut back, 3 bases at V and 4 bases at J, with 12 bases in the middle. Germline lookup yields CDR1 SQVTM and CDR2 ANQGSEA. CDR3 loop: CSVDPRGGYGYTF. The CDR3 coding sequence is TGCAGCGTTGATCCCCGTGGGGGCTATGGCTACACCTTC.

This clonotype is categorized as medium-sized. In DNA, the CDR3 is TGTGCCAGCAGTCAACAGGGGGCGCTGGAGACCCAGTACTTC. It encodes CASSQQGALETQYF. This chain connects TRBV6-2 or TRBV6-3 to TRBJ2-5; the match to TRBD1 covers 9 bases. The V gene's germline CDR1 is MNHEY and CDR2 SVGEGT. The V and J ends lost 5 bases and 5 bases, in that order; junction bases with no gene match: 6. The CDR3 length is 14 residues.

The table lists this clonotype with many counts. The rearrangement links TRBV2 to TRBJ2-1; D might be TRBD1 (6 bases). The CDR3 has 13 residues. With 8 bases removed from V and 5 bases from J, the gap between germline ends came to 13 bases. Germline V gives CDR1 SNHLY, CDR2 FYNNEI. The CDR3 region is CASSRGTNNEQFF. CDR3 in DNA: TGTGCCAGCTCCAGAGGGACAAACAATGAGCAGTTCTTC. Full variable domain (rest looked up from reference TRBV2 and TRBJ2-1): EPEVTQTPSHQVTQMGQEVILRCVPISNHLYFYWYRQILGQKVEFLVSFYNNEISEKSEIFDDQFSVERPDGSNFTLKIRSTKLEDSAMYFCASSRGTNNEQFFGPGTRLTVL.